Each of the 31 T cell receptor beta chains below was sequenced from the same sample in a study of blood T cell repertoires in COVID-19. Assay used: immunoSEQ multiplex PCR; TCRdb lists only in-frame clones, some missing. The top ten clones hold about 3% of a sample with some 270,000 clones, 75% to 95% of them seen once. Sequenced: PBMCs or T cells enriched from blood (not recorded which). The receptors were sampled from a man aged 35 to 55 who had been exposed to COVID-19.

By sample fraction, this clone is medium-sized (0.01 to 0.1%). The V gene is TRBV5-3, the J gene TRBJ1-3; possibly TRBD1 for D (6 bases). TRBV5-3 is reported as an ORF; its role is uncertain. CDR3 length: 19 residues. V lost 0 bases, J lost 1 base, and 20 bases lay in between. CDR3 sequence: CARSLALYWGGWSGNTIYF. The CDR3 DNA sequence: TGTGCCAGAAGCTTGGCTCTTTATTGGGGGGGCTGGTCTGGAAACACCATATATTTT.

The chain uses TRBV5-4 and TRBJ2-3, with 7 nucleotides matching TRBD2. Germline CDR1 and CDR2: SGHNT and YYREEE (reference sequence). The V segment lost 4 bases and the J segment 3 bases; nucleotides outside the gene matches: 2. This CDR3 is built from 13 residues. The CDR3 protein is CASSGGGTDTQYF. The CDR3, as DNA: TGTGCCAGCAGCGGGGGGGGGACAGATACGCAGTATTTT.

The CDR3 loop reads CASSQEDRGGGNYGYTF. The CDR3 DNA follows: TGTGCCAGCAGCCAAGAGGACAGGGGCGGAGGTAACTATGGCTACACCTTC. V and J are TRBV3-1 (or the pseudogene TRBV3-2) and TRBJ1-2, with TRBD1 matching 9 bases. This CDR3 contains 17 residues. J lost 1 base, V lost 0 bases, and 6 bases had no gene match. The V gene's germline CDR1 is LGHDT and CDR2 YNNKEL (reference sequence).

This rearrangement joins TRBV19 to TRBJ2-7; TRBD1 agrees at 10 bases. This CDR3 contains 16 residues. With V trimmed by 5 bases and J by 0 bases, 7 bases remained unmatched. The V gene's germline CDR1 is LNHDA and CDR2 SQIVND (reference sequence). The CDR3 bases are TGTGCCAGTAGTCACGGACAGGGGGGAAGCTCCTACGAGCAGTACTTC. Amino acids: CASSHGQGGSSYEQYF.

The genes are TRBV21-1 and TRBJ2-1; the table's D gene call, TRBD2, was not cross checked with the DNA. TRBV21-1 is assigned pseudogene status. The CDR3 loop spans 18 amino acids. The CDR3 DNA reads as TGTGCCAGCAGCAAAGATCTTTGGTCAAGCGGGAGATGGGATGAGCAGTTCTTC. Its protein is CASSKDLWSSGRWDEQFF.

The chain uses TRBV7-2 and TRBJ1-1; 9 bases map to TRBD1. Germline V CDR1 and CDR2: SGHTA, FQGNSA. CDR3 length: 14 residues. Trimming took 3 bases from V and 5 from J; bases not matched to a gene: 4. This CDR3 reads CASSFNRGRTEAFF. Here the CDR3 DNA reads TGTGCCAGCAGCTTTAACAGGGGGCGGACTGAAGCTTTCTTT.

The chain is built from TRBV7-6 and TRBJ1-3, with 8 bases lining up with TRBD1. V was pared by 5 bases and J by 2 bases, with 14 bases of the junction left unmatched. This CDR3 comprises 18 residues. CDR1 and CDR2 (germline): SGHVS, FNYEAQ. The CDR3 region is CASSQVPQIQGAGNTIYF. The DNA for the CDR3 is TGTGCCAGCAGCCAAGTCCCCCAGATACAGGGGGCTGGAAACACCATATATTTT.

The rearrangement joins TRBV29-1 to TRBJ1-1, with D uncertain. Germline V gene data show CDR1 as SQVTM and CDR2 as ANQGSEA. Deletions cut 0 bases from V and 10 bases from J, with 18 bases between. This CDR3 is built from 14 residues. This chain's CDR3 is CSVEEGLNPGLAFF. CDR3 nucleotide sequence: TGCAGCGTTGAAGAGGGTTTAAATCCCGGGTTAGCTTTCTTT.

The chain employs TRBV5-4 and TRBJ1-1; a possible D gene is TRBD1 (5 bases). Germline assignment: CDR1 SGHNT and CDR2 YYREEE (reference sequence). The CDR3 totals 15 residues. The V end was cut by 4 bases, the J end by 3 bases, with 16 bases between. The CDR3 reads CASSGRTGSDTEAFF. CDR3 DNA sequence: TGTGCCAGCAGCGGCCGAACAGGATCCGACACTGAAGCTTTCTTT.

The chain employs TRBV5-1 and TRBJ1-2, with a tentative D call TRBD1 (5 bases). Trimming cost V 0 bases and J 12 bases, with 21 bases left between them. The CDR3 runs to 15 residues. Germline assignment: CDR1 SGHRS and CDR2 YFSETQ. The CDR3 here is CASSLAGTGSMLDTF. Here the CDR3 DNA reads TGCGCCAGCAGCTTGGCCGGGACTGGTTCTATGCTGGACACCTTC.

The rearrangement links TRBV10-2 to TRBJ2-7; D call uncertain. In germline, CDR1 is WSHSY, CDR2 SAAADI. V lost 4 bases and J 2 bases, leaving 9 bases between the germline ends. The CDR3 covers 13 residues. Written as DNA, the CDR3 is TGCGCCAGCAGTGCAACATTTACCTACGAGCAGTACTTC. Its protein is CASSATFTYEQYF.

The DNA for the CDR3 is TGTGCCATCAGCGGGAGGGACAGGGGGCCGGGCACTGAAGCTTTCTTT. Residues: CAISGRDRGPGTEAFF. The genes are TRBV10-3 and TRBJ1-1, with TRBD1 matching 12 bases. In germline, CDR1 is ENHRY, CDR2 SYGVKD. This CDR3 has 16 residues. With V trimmed by 6 bases and J by 4 bases, 9 bases remained unmatched.

This chain uses TRBV5-1 with TRBJ2-7, with unresolved D. In germline, CDR1 is SGHRS, CDR2 YFSETQ. The CDR3 has 14 residues. Trimming removed 1 base from V and 0 bases from J, with 8 bases in between. The CDR3 DNA follows: TGCGCCAGCAGCTTGCTTCCTAGCTCCTACGAGCAGTACTTC. The encoded protein is CASSLLPSSYEQYF.

This clone was detected once. CDR3 nucleotides: TGCGCCAGCAGCCCCGGGACAGGGGTTGTCTATGGCTACACCTTC. Amino acids: CASSPGTGVVYGYTF. The rearrangement joins TRBV5-1 to TRBJ1-2; 10 nucleotides line up with TRBD1. Trimming cost V 4 bases and J 4 bases; bases outside gene matches: 7. There are 15 residues in the CDR3. Germline CDR1 and CDR2: SGHRS and YFSETQ. The variable domain in full, completed from reference TRBV5-1 and TRBJ1-2, reads KAGVTQTPRYLIKTRGQQVTLSCSPISGHRSVSWYQQTPGQGLQFLFEYFSETQRNKGNFPGRFSGRQFSNSRSEMNVSTLELGDSALYLCASSPGTGVVYGYTFGSGTRLTVV.

The rearrangement uses TRBV6-5 and TRBJ1-1, with 7 bases matching TRBD1. The junction had 7 bases not matched to a gene; V was cut back by 2 bases and J by 4 bases. The V gene's germline CDR1 is MNHEY and CDR2 SVGAGI. CDR3 size: 15 residues. The CDR3 sequence: CASSYGGQPFTEAFF. Written as DNA, the CDR3 is TGTGCCAGCAGTTACGGGGGACAGCCTTTCACTGAAGCTTTCTTT.

This sequence joins TRBV5-1 and TRBJ1-1, with TRBD1 identical over 8 bases. The junction had 2 bases not matched to a gene; V was cut back by 0 bases and J by 4 bases. The V gene's germline CDR1 is SGHRS and CDR2 YFSETQ. The CDR3 is made up of 14 amino acids. CDR3 loop: CASSLAQGATEAFF. CDR3 DNA sequence: TGCGCCAGCAGCTTGGCCCAGGGGGCCACTGAAGCTTTCTTT.

This clone was counted a few times. The gene calls are TRBV30 and TRBJ1-3; 7 bases are a match to TRBD1. This CDR3 region has 14 residues. With V trimmed by 3 bases and J by 1 base, 3 bases remained unmatched. Germline CDR1 GTSNPN, CDR2 SVGIG (reference sequence). The CDR3 region is CAWSRGTSGNTIYF. The CDR3 nucleotides are TGTGCCTGGAGCAGGGGGACTTCTGGAAACACCATATATTTT.

The J gene is TRBJ2-1, the V gene TRBV28; perhaps TRBD1 as D (6 bases). Germline CDR1 reads MDHEN; CDR2 reads SYDVKM. The CDR3 runs 14 residues. Trimming removed 3 bases from V and 7 bases from J, with 13 bases in between. CDR3 in amino acids: CASSFLGGRNEQFF. CDR3 bases: TGTGCCAGCAGTTTCTTAGGGGGTCGGAATGAGCAGTTCTTC.

The chain combines TRBV30 with TRBJ2-3; maybe TRBD2 (5 bases). Germline CDR1 GTSNPN, CDR2 SVGIG (reference sequence). Trimming shortened V by 2 bases and J by 6 bases, and 9 bases separated the two germline ends. The CDR3 runs to 12 residues. The CDR3 DNA sequence: TGTGCCTGGAGTTCGCCGGGGGATACGCAGTATTTT. Protein sequence: CAWSSPGDTQYF.

The chain employs TRBV6-5 and TRBJ2-1; 9 bases agree with TRBD2. Trimming took 5 bases from V and 7 from J; bases not matched to a gene: 9. This CDR3 contains 15 residues. Germline V gene lookup returns CDR1 MNHEY and CDR2 SVGAGI. CDR3 nucleotide sequence: TGTGCCAGCAGTCGTTTAGCGGGAGTTGTTAATGAGCAGTTCTTC. This encodes CASSRLAGVVNEQFF.

The rearrangement joins TRBV6-4 to TRBJ2-2, with 8 bases identical to TRBD2. V lost 5 bases to trimming and J lost 10 bases; unmatched junction nucleotides: 15. CDR1 is MRHNA, CDR2 SNTAGT, per germline. This CDR3 is 16 amino acids long. As DNA, the CDR3 is TGTGCCAGCAGTCTAGAATGGACTAGCACCCCGACGGAGCTGTTTTTT. Its protein product is CASSLEWTSTPTELFF.

This chain uses TRBV11-2 with TRBJ2-5; 7 bases fit TRBD1. Germline V gene sequence: CDR1 SGHAT, CDR2 FQNNGV. V dropped 5 bases and J dropped 3; count of bases not matched to a gene: 6. The CDR3 length is 14 residues. CDR3 amino acids: CASSRQGWEETQYF. Written as DNA, the CDR3 is TGTGCCAGCAGCAGACAGGGTTGGGAAGAGACCCAGTACTTC.

This clone occurred a few times. The chain has TRBV4-1 and TRBJ1-3, with TRBD1 as a possible D gene (5 bases). Germline V gene lookup returns CDR1 MGHRA and CDR2 YSYEKL. Trimming cost V 3 bases and J 0 bases, with 12 bases left between them. The CDR3 sequence is 16 residues long. CDR3 DNA: TGCGCCAGCAGCCACGTCGCGGGGGGCTCTGGAAACACCATATATTTT. This sequence encodes CASSHVAGGSGNTIYF.

The chain combines TRBV7-6 with TRBJ1-3, with no clear D. The CDR3 is 14 amino acids. Trimming removed 3 bases from V and 0 bases from J, with 6 bases in between. Germline CDR1 is SGHVS and CDR2 is FNYEAQ. The CDR3: CASSFDNSGNTIYF. The CDR3 region has the DNA TGTGCCAGCAGCTTCGACAACTCTGGAAACACCATATATTTT. Variable domain in full (rest from reference TRBV7-6 and TRBJ1-3): GAGVSQSPRYKVTKRGQDVALRCDPISGHVSLYWYRQALGQGPEFLTYFNYEAQQDKSGLPNDRFSAERPEGSISTLTIQRTEQRDSAMYRCASSFDNSGNTIYFGEGSWLTVV.

V usage is TRBV28 and J usage is TRBJ2-1, with 8 bases fitting TRBD1. This CDR3 is 17 amino acids long. The V gene's germline CDR1 is MDHEN and CDR2 SYDVKM. V lost 4 bases and J lost 0; bases outside the gene matches: 8. The CDR3 loop is CASSSYTGTGSYNEQFF. The CDR3 DNA reads TGTGCCAGCAGTTCGTATACCGGGACAGGCTCCTACAATGAGCAGTTCTTC.

The chain is built from TRBV6-5 and TRBJ1-5, with 9 bases aligning to TRBD1. Germline V gene sequence: CDR1 MNHEY, CDR2 SVGAGI. The CDR3 sequence is 15 residues long. Trimming at V came to 5 bases and at J to 7 bases, leaving 9 bases not matched to a gene. CDR3 region: CASSTEDRGGQPQHF. As DNA, the CDR3 is TGTGCCAGCAGTACGGAGGACAGGGGTGGACAGCCCCAGCATTTT.

This clone was counted once. One junction end disagrees with the germline gene, perhaps due to a read error. The chain uses TRBV7-7 and TRBJ2-2; 7 bases are a match to TRBD1. The CDR3 totals 15 residues. CDR1 is SSHAT and CDR2 is FNYEAQ in the germline V gene (reference sequence). The CDR3 reads CASSPLQGYTGELFF. The CDR3 coding sequence is TGTGCTAGCAGCCCGTTACAGGGGTACACCGGGGAGCTGTTTTTT.

This clone was found once. The chain is built from TRBV28 and TRBJ1-1; a weak D match, TRBD1 (5 bases). V lost 6 bases to trimming and J lost 11 bases, with 13 bases between them. CDR3 length: 11 residues. The V gene's germline CDR1 is MDHEN and CDR2 SYDVKM. The CDR3 loop is CASSPTGGAFF. CDR3 nucleotide sequence: TGTGCCAGCAGCCCCACGGGGGGGGCTTTCTTT.

The chain combines TRBV12-3 or TRBV12-4 with TRBJ1-1; D may be TRBD1 (5 bases). The CDR3 covers 12 residues. V was clipped by 5 bases and J by 11 bases, with 15 bases between them. CDR3 sequence: CASSPDQGWAFF. The DNA for the CDR3 is TGTGCCAGCAGTCCTGACCAGGGTTGGGCTTTCTTT.

The J gene is TRBJ2-3, the V gene TRBV4-1; 13 positions match TRBD2. V shed 5 bases and J 0 bases; nucleotides not matched to a gene: 8. Looked up from germline, CDR1 is MGHRA and CDR2 is YSYEKL. This CDR3 contains 18 residues. CDR3 bases: TGCGCCAGCAGCTTGGGACTAGCGGGAACAACTAGCACAGATACGCAGTATTTT. Encoded protein: CASSLGLAGTTSTDTQYF.

The chain recombines TRBV27 with TRBJ1-1, with TRBD1 identical over 10 bases. This CDR3 contains 16 residues. Unmatched junction bases numbered 8, after V lost 6 bases and J lost 1 base. Germline V lookup: CDR1 MNHEY, CDR2 SMNVEV (reference sequence). For the CDR3, the DNA is TGTGCCAGCAGCACCGGGACAGGGGTTGGGAACACTGAAGCTTTCTTT. This codes for CASSTGTGVGNTEAFF.